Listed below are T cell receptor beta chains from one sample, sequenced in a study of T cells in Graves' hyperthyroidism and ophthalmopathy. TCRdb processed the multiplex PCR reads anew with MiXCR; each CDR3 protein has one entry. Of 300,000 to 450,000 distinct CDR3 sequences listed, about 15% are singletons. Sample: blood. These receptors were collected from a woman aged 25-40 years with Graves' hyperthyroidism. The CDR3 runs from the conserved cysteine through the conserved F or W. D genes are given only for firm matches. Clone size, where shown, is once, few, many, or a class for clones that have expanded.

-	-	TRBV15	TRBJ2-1	CATSRDRGGFEQFF	TGTGCCACCAGCAGAGATCGAGGGGGATTTGAGCAGTTCTTC
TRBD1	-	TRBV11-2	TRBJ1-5	CASSQTGQNNQPQHF	TGTGCCAGCAGCCAGACGGGACAGAACAATCAGCCCCAGCATTTT
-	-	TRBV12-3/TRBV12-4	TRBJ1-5	CASSLGAKDQPQHF	TGTGCCAGCAGCCTCGGGGCCAAAGATCAGCCCCAGCATTTT
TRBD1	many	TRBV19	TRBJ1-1	CASRQGGVYTEAFF	TGTGCCAGCCGACAGGGCGGGGTGTACACTGAAGCTTTCTTT
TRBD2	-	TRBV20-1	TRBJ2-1	CSARTASGKYNEQFF	TGCAGTGCTAGAACCGCTAGCGGAAAGTACAATGAGCAGTTCTTC
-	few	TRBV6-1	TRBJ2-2	CASSYTTGELFF	TGTGCCAGCTCATACACGACCGGGGAGCTGTTTTTT
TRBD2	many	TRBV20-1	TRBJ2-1	CSAPRREGPNDEQFF	TGCAGTGCCCCGAGGCGGGAGGGCCCAAACGATGAGCAGTTCTTC
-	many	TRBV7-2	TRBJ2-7	CATKSSGTHYEQYF	TGTGCCACCAAAAGTTCCGGGACACACTACGAGCAGTACTTC
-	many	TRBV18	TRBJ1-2	CASSPTTDRAYGYTF	TGTGCCAGCTCACCAACTACGGACCGGGCCTATGGCTACACCTTC
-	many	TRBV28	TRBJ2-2	CASRGSRPGELFF	TGTGCCAGCCGTGGGTCCCGTCCCGGGGAGCTGTTTTTT
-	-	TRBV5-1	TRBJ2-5	CASSSGQTYQETQYF	TGCGCCAGCAGCTCGGGGCAGACGTACCAAGAGACCCAGTACTTC
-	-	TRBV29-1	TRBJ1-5	CSVADSLNQPQHF	TGCAGCGTCGCGGACAGCCTCAATCAGCCCCAGCATTTT
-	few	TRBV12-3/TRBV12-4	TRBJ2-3	CASSAGQSDTDTQYF	TGTGCCAGCAGTGCCGGACAGTCGGACACAGATACGCAGTATTTT
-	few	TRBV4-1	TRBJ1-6	CASSPITGYNSPLHF	TGCGCCAGCTCTCCAATTACGGGGTATAATTCACCCCTCCACTTT
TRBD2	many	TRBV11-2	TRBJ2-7	CASSTTSGTSYEQYF	TGTGCCAGCAGCACTACTAGCGGGACGTCCTACGAGCAGTACTTC
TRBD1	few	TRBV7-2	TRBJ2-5	CASSPSGTGGWETQYF	TGTGCCAGCAGCCCATCCGGGACAGGGGGCTGGGAGACCCAGTACTTC
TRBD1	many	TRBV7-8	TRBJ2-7	CASSLYRGQGYEQYF	TGTGCCAGCAGCCTCTACCGGGGACAGGGCTACGAGCAGTACTTC
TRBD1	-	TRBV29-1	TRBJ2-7	CSVEGTGLPLGEQYF	TGCAGCGTTGAAGGGACAGGTCTCCCCCTGGGGGAGCAGTACTTC
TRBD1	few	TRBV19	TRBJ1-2	CASTQGDVYGYTF	TGTGCCAGTACGCAGGGGGATGTCTATGGCTACACCTTC
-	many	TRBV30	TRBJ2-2	CAWRRPRTESGELFF	TGTGCCTGGCGCCGGCCACGGACGGAGAGCGGGGAGCTGTTTTTT
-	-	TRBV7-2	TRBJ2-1	CASSPAGRGVYSEQFF	TGTGCCAGCAGCCCTGCCGGCAGGGGGGTTTATTCTGAGCAGTTCTTC
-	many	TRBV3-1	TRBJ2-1	CASSQVGYNEQFF	TGTGCCAGCAGCCAAGTGGGCTACAATGAGCAGTTCTTC
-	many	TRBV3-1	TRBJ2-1	CASSLTGRENNEQFF	TGTGCCAGCAGCCTAACCGGCAGGGAGAACAATGAGCAGTTCTTC
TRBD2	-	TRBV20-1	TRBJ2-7	CSATYTGTSSSYEQYF	TGCAGTGCTACATACACCGGGACTAGCAGCTCCTACGAGCAGTACTTC
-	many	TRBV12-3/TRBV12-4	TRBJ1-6	CASSFQGNSPLHF	TGTGCCAGCAGTTTTCAGGGAAATTCACCCCTCCACTTT
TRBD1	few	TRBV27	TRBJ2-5	CASSKEHRGRMTPETQYF	TGTGCCAGCAGCAAGGAGCACAGGGGGCGCATGACCCCAGAGACCCAGTACTTC
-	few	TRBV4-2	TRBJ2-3	CASSQEGIRVSTDTQYF	TGTGCCAGCAGCCAAGAGGGAATCAGGGTTAGCACAGATACGCAGTATTTT
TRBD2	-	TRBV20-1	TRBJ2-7	CSARVGEGLAYEQYF	TGCAGTGCTAGAGTCGGGGAGGGGCTAGCCTACGAGCAGTACTTC
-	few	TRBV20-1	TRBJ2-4	CSAESYGSKNIQYF	TGCAGTGCTGAGTCCTACGGGAGCAAAAACATTCAGTACTTC
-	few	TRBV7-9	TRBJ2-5	CASAIGGAAETQYF	TGTGCCAGCGCAATAGGGGGGGCGGCGGAGACCCAGTACTTC
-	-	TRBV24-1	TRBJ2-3	CATSDLGKGRGTDTQYF	TGTGCCACCAGTGATTTGGGGAAAGGACGAGGTACAGATACGCAGTATTTT
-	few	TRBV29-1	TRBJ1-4	CSVEGWGEAERKLFF	TGCAGCGTTGAAGGGTGGGGGGAGGCTGAAAGAAAACTGTTTTTT
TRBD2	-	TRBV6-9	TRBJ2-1	CASSYGAGGIEQFF	TGTGCCAGCAGTTACGGAGCGGGAGGGATTGAGCAGTTCTTC
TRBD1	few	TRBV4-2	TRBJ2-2	CASSQDPGGVTGELFF	TGTGCCAGCAGCCAAGATCCAGGGGGCGTCACCGGGGAGCTGTTTTTT
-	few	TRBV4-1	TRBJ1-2	CASTEVLKGSFNYGYTF	TGCGCCAGCACCGAAGTTCTGAAGGGGAGCTTTAACTATGGCTACACCTTC
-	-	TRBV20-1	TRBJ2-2	CSASLVTGELFF	TGCAGTGCTAGTCTGGTCACCGGGGAGCTGTTTTTT
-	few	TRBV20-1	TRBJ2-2	CSAREGRNTGELFF	TGCAGTGCTAGAGAAGGGAGGAACACCGGGGAGCTGTTTTTT
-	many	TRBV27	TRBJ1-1	CASSLSGGSDEAFF	TGTGCCAGCAGTTTATCAGGTGGGTCAGATGAAGCTTTCTTT
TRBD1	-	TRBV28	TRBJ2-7	CASIDRDSYEQYF	TGTGCCAGTATCGACAGGGACTCCTACGAGCAGTACTTC
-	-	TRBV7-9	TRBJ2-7	CASSQSDGSYEQYF	TGTGCCAGCAGCCAATCGGACGGCTCCTACGAGCAGTACTTC
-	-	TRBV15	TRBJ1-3	CATGVGGSGNTIYF	TGTGCCACCGGTGTCGGGGGGTCTGGAAACACCATATATTTT
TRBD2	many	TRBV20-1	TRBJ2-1	CSARGLAGAGEQFF	TGCAGTGCTAGAGGACTAGCGGGAGCGGGTGAGCAGTTCTTC
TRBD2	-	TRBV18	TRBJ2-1	CASSPPSNSGSFEQFF	TGTGCCAGCTCACCACCGTCCAATAGCGGGAGCTTTGAGCAGTTCTTC
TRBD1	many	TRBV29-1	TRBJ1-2	CSVGGTGDYGYTF	TGCAGCGTTGGGGGGACAGGGGACTATGGCTACACCTTC
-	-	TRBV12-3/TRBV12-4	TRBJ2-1	CASSFSPSDASYNEQFF	TGTGCCAGCAGTTTCTCTCCTAGTGACGCCTCCTACAATGAGCAGTTCTTC
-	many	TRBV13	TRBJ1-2	CASSRVVRRNYGYTF	TGTGCCAGCAGTCGAGTCGTCCGCCGTAACTATGGCTACACCTTC